This is a list of T cell receptor beta chains from one sample in a study of Ad26.COV2.S vaccination and SARS-CoV-2 variants. The protocol was immunoSEQ multiplex PCR, while the TCRdb copy is restricted to in-frame clones and leaves out a portion. Counted here are about 680,000 clones, 89% occurring once; the ten biggest clones make up about 1.5%. Sequenced material: peripheral blood, taken in a trial of Ad26.COV2.S vaccine versus placebo. These receptor sequences come from a person aged 18-65 years who received the Ad26.COV2.S COVID-19 vaccine or a placebo. Both conserved end residues are part of each CDR3. Fields, in order: V gene, J gene, CDR3 protein.

TRBV4-2	TRBJ2-3	CASSQDPPASGGRDTQYF
TRBV5-4	TRBJ1-2	CASRRDDGYTF
TRBV19	TRBJ2-4	CAPCCFLAKNIQYF
TRBV2	TRBJ2-1	CASSERGTTEQFF
TRBV20-1	TRBJ2-5	CSASSRAGETQYF
TRBV6-6	TRBJ1-5	CASSPLGNQPQHF
TRBV7-8	TRBJ2-1	CASSRDRGVGVDNEQFF
TRBV6-5	TRBJ1-1	CASSYGTGREAFF
TRBV5-6	TRBJ2-7	CASSFDRHEQYF
TRBV6-6	TRBJ2-3	CASSNEWGGTDTQYF
TRBV12-3/TRBV12-4	TRBJ1-5	CASSLLGMDVQHF
TRBV6-5	TRBJ2-7	CASTKTENSYEQYF
TRBV19	TRBJ1-1	CASSIDRDRGRTAEAFF
TRBV4-1	TRBJ1-4	CASSQRMGGTTNEKLFF
TRBV5-1	TRBJ2-3	CASSLASGRGDTQYF
TRBV15	TRBJ2-7	CATSRDLYEQYF
TRBV19	TRBJ2-6	CASSTDSSGANVLTF
TRBV4-3	TRBJ1-2	CASSTARGGFYGYTF
TRBV3-1/TRBV3-2	TRBJ2-5	CASSSRHSQETQYF
TRBV19	TRBJ2-4	CASSQGLAGNIQYF
TRBV2	TRBJ1-4	CASRQRVATNEKLFF
TRBV6-2/TRBV6-3	TRBJ1-1	CASSPRTVPNTEAFF
TRBV30	TRBJ2-5	CAWSGEGETQYF
TRBV7-8	TRBJ1-1	CASSPGPGLNTEAFF
TRBV5-1	TRBJ2-1	CASSYGQGSYNEQFF
TRBV2	TRBJ2-7	CASSEPLRIYEQYF
TRBV7-2	TRBJ2-2	CASKLAGFAGELFF
TRBV5-1	TRBJ1-2	CASSLARQGFYGYTF
TRBV5-4	TRBJ2-6	CASSLRVVGANVLTF
TRBV10-3	TRBJ2-7	CAINPSGGPYEQYF
TRBV4-1	TRBJ2-2	CASSQAATTNTGELFF
TRBV27	TRBJ2-1	CASSFFRGTGGTEQFF
TRBV3-1/TRBV3-2	TRBJ2-1	CASSQDEGNEQFF
TRBV6-5	TRBJ1-2	CASSPIRQGGYTF
TRBV5-4	TRBJ1-1	CASSLVDGRGQAFF
TRBV6-5	TRBJ1-6	CASSYSSGQGSPLHF
TRBV4-1	TRBJ1-4	CASSQEGAGNEKLFF
TRBV18	TRBJ1-6	CASSPSGQANSPLHF
TRBV5-5	TRBJ1-5	CASSPRTVSNQPQHF
TRBV5-4	TRBJ2-7	CASSLAGGFYEQYF
TRBV9	TRBJ1-2	CASSIDRGGYGYTF
TRBV4-1	TRBJ2-2	CASSQDPRGQRNTGELFF
TRBV19	TRBJ1-3	CASRRDGSGNTIYF
TRBV5-1	TRBJ1-2	CASSLGEYGYTF
TRBV2	TRBJ2-1	CASSVYEQFF
TRBV7-2	TRBJ1-3	CASSHWDRDSGNTIYF
TRBV30	TRBJ2-7	CAWGPFYEQYF
TRBV20-1	TRBJ1-5	CSASSGLEAGQPQHF
TRBV30	TRBJ1-4	CAWSNRPNEKLFF
TRBV18	TRBJ1-3	CASSPAGTGSGNTIYF
TRBV4-1	TRBJ1-1	CASSQDRRATEAFF
TRBV10-3	TRBJ2-2	CAIGTTTGLLNTGELFF
TRBV29-1	TRBJ2-7	CSVHQDSQPYEQYF
TRBV7-2	TRBJ2-7	CASSPQRNSYEQYF
TRBV7-9	TRBJ1-5	CASSLEGGQNQPQHF
TRBV30	TRBJ1-1	CAWSPDPYTEAFF
TRBV6-5	TRBJ2-3	CASSPSGRPTDTQYF